This T cell receptor (beta chain) was recorded in a study of blood T cell repertoires in COVID-19. Study details: Samples representing acute and convalescent COVID-19 were sourced from the United States, Italy and Spain.

Germline V lookup: CDR1 SGHKS, CDR2 YYEKEE (reference sequence). V dropped 4 bases and J dropped 7 bases, with 11 bases sitting between them. This CDR3 comprises 12 residues. In the original processing: Cell counts per sample came from amplifying reference gene primers. Here immunoSEQ multiplex PCR was the method, and the copy in TCRdb shows in-frame clones only, minus some. That table is the source of V, J and clone size, and D and trimming were worked out from the DNA. Of fewer than 300,000 clones detected, more than 65% appear once; the ten largest clones hold around 2.9%. The TCR originated in a woman aged 18-30 years with acute or convalescent COVID-19. The chain combines TRBV5-5 with TRBJ1-1; no firm D call. The sequencing input was peripheral blood. In DNA form, the CDR3 reads TGTGCCAGCAGCCCGACTAGTGGTGAAGCTTTCTTT. It codes for CASSPTSGEAFF. Combining the CDR3 with reference TRBV5-5 and TRBJ1-1 gives the whole variable domain DAGVTQSPTHLIKTRGQQVTLRCSPISGHKSVSWYQQVLGQGPQFIFQYYEKEERGRGNFPDRFSARQFPNYSSELNVNALLLGDSALYLCASSPTSGEAFFGQGTRLTVV.